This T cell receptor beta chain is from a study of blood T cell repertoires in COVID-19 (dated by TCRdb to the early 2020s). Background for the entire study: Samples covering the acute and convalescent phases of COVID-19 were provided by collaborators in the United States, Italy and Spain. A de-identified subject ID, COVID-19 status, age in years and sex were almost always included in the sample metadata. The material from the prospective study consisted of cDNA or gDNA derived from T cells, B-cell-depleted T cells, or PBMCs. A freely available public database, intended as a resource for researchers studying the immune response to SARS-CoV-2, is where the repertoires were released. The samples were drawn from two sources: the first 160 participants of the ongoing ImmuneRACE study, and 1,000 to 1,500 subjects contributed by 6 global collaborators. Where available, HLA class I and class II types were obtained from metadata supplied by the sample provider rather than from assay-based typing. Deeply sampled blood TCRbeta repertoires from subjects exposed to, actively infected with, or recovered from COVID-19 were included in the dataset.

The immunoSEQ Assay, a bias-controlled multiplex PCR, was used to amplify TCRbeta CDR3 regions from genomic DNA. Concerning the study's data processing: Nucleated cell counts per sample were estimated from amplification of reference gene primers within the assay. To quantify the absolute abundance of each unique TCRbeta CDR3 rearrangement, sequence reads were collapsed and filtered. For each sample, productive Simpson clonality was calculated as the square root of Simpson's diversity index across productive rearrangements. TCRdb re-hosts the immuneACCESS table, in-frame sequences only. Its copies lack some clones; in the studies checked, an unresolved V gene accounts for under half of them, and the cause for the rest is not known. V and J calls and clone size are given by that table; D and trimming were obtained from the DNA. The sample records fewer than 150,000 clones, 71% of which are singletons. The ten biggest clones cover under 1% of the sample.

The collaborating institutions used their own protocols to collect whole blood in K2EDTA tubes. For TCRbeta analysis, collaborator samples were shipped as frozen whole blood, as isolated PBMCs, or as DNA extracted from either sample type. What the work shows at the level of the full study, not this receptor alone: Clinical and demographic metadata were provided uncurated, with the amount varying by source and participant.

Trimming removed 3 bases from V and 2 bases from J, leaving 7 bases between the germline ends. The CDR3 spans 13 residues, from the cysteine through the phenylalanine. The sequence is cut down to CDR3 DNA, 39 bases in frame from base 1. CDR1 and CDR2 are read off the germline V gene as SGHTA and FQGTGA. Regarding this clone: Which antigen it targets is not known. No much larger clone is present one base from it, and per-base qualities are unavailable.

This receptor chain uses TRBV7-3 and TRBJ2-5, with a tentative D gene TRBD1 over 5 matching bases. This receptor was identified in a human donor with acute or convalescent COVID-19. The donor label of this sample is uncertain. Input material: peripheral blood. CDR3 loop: CASSLTAQETQYF. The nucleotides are TGTGCCAGCAGCTTGACAGCACAAGAGACCCAGTACTTC.